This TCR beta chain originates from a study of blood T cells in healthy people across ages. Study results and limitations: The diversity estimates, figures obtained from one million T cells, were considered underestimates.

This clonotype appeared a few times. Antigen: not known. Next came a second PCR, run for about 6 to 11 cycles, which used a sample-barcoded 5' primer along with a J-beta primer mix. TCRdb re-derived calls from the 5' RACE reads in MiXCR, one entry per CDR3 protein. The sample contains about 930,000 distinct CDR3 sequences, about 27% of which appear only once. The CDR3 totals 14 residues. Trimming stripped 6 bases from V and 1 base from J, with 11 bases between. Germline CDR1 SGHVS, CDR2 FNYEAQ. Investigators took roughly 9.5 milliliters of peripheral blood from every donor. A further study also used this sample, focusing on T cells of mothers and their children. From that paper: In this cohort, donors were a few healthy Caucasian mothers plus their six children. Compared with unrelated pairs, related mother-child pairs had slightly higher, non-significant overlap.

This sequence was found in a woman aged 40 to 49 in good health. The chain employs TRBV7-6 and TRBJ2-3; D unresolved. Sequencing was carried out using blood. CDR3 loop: CASRPSPRTDTQYF. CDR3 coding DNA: TGTGCCAGCAGGCCCTCCCCCCGCACAGATACGCAGTATTTT. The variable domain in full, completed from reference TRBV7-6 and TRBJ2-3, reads GAGVSQSPRYKVTKRGQDVALRCDPISGHVSLYWYRQALGQGPEFLTYFNYEAQQDKSGLPNDRFSAERPEGSISTLTIQRTEQRDSAMYRCASRPSPRTDTQYFGPGTRLTVL.